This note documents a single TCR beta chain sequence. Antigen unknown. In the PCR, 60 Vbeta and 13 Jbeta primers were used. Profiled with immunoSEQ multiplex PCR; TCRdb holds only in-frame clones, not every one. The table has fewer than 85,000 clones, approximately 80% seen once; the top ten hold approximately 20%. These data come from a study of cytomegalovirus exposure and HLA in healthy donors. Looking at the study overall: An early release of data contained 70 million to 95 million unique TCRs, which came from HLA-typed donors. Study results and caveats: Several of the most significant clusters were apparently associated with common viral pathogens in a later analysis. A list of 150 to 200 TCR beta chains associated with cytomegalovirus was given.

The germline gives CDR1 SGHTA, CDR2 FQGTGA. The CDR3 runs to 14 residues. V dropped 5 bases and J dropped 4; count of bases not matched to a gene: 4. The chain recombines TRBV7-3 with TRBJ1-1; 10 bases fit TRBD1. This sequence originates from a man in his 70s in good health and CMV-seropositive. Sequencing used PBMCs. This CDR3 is CASSRTGGSTEAFF. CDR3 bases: TGTGCCAGCAGCCGGACAGGGGGTAGCACTGAAGCTTTCTTT.